This T cell receptor beta chain appears in the sequencing data of a study of blood T cell repertoires in COVID-19. The wider study: PBMCs, B-cell-depleted T cells, or T cells were the source of the cDNA or gDNA that made up the material.

Adults between about 18 and 89 years of age took part from about 24 US areas. Cohorts were assigned according to the clinical history that participants reported. V lost 5 bases to trimming and J lost 1 base; unmatched junction nucleotides: 10. CDR3 size: 15 residues. Germline CDR1 is SQVTM and CDR2 is ANQGSEA. Sequencing used immunoSEQ multiplex PCR; TCRdb keeps in-frame clones, though not all of them. The top ten hold about 9.4% of the sample, which has about 400,000 clones, approximately 90% seen once. Sequenced sample: PBMCs or T cells enriched from blood (not recorded which). J is TRBJ1-1 and V is TRBV29-1; 7 bases are shared with TRBD1. This sequence originates from a woman aged 50 to 60 who had recovered from COVID-19. CDR3 residues: CSVLPRGAGNTEAFF. CDR3 nucleotide sequence: TGCAGCGTTTTACCCAGGGGGGCTGGGAACACTGAAGCTTTCTTT. Full variable domain (remainder filled in from reference TRBV29-1 and TRBJ1-1): SAVISQKPSRDICQRGTSLTIQCQVDSQVTMMFWYRQQPGQSLTLIATANQGSEATYESGFVIDKFPISRPNLTFSTLTVSNMSPEDSSIYLCSVLPRGAGNTEAFFGQGTRLTVV.